The 20 T cell receptor beta chains reported below all come from one sample, sequenced in a study of cytomegalovirus exposure and HLA in healthy donors. PCR involved 60 Vbeta and 13 Jbeta primers. The data were produced by immunoSEQ multiplex PCR, yet TCRdb's version contains in-frame clones alone and is incomplete. The sample has 150,000 to 200,000 clones; 82% are singletons. Sequencing was carried out using PBMCs. The source is a woman aged 45 to 65 in good health and CMV-seropositive.

The V call is TRBV25-1, the J call TRBJ2-3; 9 nucleotides line up with TRBD1. The CDR3 is 17 residues long. Germline V gene sequence: CDR1 MGHDK, CDR2 SYGVNS. The V segment lost 5 bases and the J segment 2 bases; nucleotides outside the gene matches: 11. In nucleotides, the CDR3 is TGTGCCAGCAGTTATACTCGGACAGGGGACATCACAGATACGCAGTATTTT. The encoded protein is CASSYTRTGDITDTQYF.

The chain uses TRBV5-1 and TRBJ1-2; 7 bases fit TRBD1. Germline CDR1 SGHRS, CDR2 YFSETQ. The CDR3 contains 14 residues. J gave up 4 bases and V 4 bases, and 7 bases lay outside the gene matches. For the CDR3, the DNA is TGCGCCAGCAGCCCAGACAGGGAAGCCTATGGCTACACCTTC. Protein product: CASSPDREAYGYTF. Based on the CDR3 plus reference TRBV5-1 and TRBJ1-2, the full variable domain is KAGVTQTPRYLIKTRGQQVTLSCSPISGHRSVSWYQQTPGQGLQFLFEYFSETQRNKGNFPGRFSGRQFSNSRSEMNVSTLELGDSALYLCASSPDREAYGYTFGSGTRLTVV.

The chain combines TRBV7-3 with TRBJ2-5; a possible D gene is TRBD1 (5 bases). V gave up 3 bases and J gave up 4 bases, with 12 bases separating them. This CDR3 is 14 amino acids long. Germline CDR1 and CDR2: SGHTA and FQGTGA. CDR3 amino acids: CASSLTEVRETQYF. Here the CDR3 DNA reads TGTGCCAGCAGCTTGACAGAAGTGCGAGAGACCCAGTACTTC.

This chain links TRBV18 with TRBJ2-5; 7 bases map to TRBD1. The last part of the DNA fits TRBJ2-7 better; the J call may be wrong. The CDR3 contains 15 residues. Germline V gene sequence: CDR1 KGHSH, CDR2 LQKENI. The CDR3 protein is CASSYGQAAEYEQYF. The CDR3 coding sequence is TGTGCCAGCTCATATGGACAGGCGGCCGAGTACGAGCAGTACTTC.

The chain is built from TRBV5-1 and TRBJ2-3, with a possible D match to TRBD1 (5 bases). Trimming removed 2 bases at V and 3 bases at J, with 10 bases between. The CDR3 totals 14 residues. Per the germline V gene, CDR1 is SGHRS and CDR2 is YFSETQ. The CDR3 DNA follows: TGCGCCAGCAGCTTTGAAGGGGCTACAGATACGCAGTATTTT. Its protein product is CASSFEGATDTQYF.

The chain recombines TRBV5-1 with TRBJ2-1; no firm D call. V shed 4 bases and J shed 5 bases, with 7 bases lying between them. The CDR3 consists of 12 residues. Germline CDR1 and CDR2: SGHRS and YFSETQ. The CDR3, as DNA: TGCGCCAGCAGCGCCAGCGACAATGAGCAGTTCTTC. This translates into CASSASDNEQFF.

This clone came up once. The rearrangement links TRBV19 to TRBJ2-1; 10 bases map to TRBD2. Germline V gives CDR1 LNHDA, CDR2 SQIVND (reference sequence). The CDR3 is made up of 15 amino acids. Trimming took 4 bases from V and 8 from J; bases not matched to a gene: 8. The CDR3 DNA follows: TGTGCCAGTAGTAGTCTAGCGGGAGCGTACGATGAGCAGTTCTTC. Its translation: CASSSLAGAYDEQFF.

J is TRBJ1-4 and V is TRBV19, with 7 positions matching TRBD1. This CDR3 comprises 18 residues. The V and J ends lost 0 bases and 3 bases, in that order; junction bases with no gene match: 10. Germline CDR1 LNHDA, CDR2 SQIVND (reference sequence). The CDR3 bases are TGTGCCAGTAGTATAGACCTTCTTGACAGGGCTCCTAATGAAAAACTGTTTTTT. Its translation: CASSIDLLDRAPNEKLFF.

V and J are TRBV6-1 and TRBJ1-2; TRBD1 matches at 10 bases. This CDR3 has 15 residues. Germline CDR1 reads MNHNS; CDR2 reads SASEGT. V was pared by 4 bases and J by 3 bases, with 5 bases of the junction left unmatched. The CDR3 DNA follows: TGTGCCAGCAGTGCCCGGACAGGGGGGGACTATGGCTACACCTTC. Amino acids: CASSARTGGDYGYTF.

The chain joins TRBV2 to TRBJ2-7, with TRBD2 matching over 8 bases. Trimming removed 4 bases from V and 3 bases from J; junction bases left unmatched: 11. The CDR3 length is 16 residues. In germline, CDR1 is SNHLY, CDR2 FYNNEI. CDR3 in amino acids: CASSVGSRAGDYEQYF. CDR3 in DNA: TGTGCCAGCAGTGTGGGCAGCAGAGCGGGGGACTACGAGCAGTACTTC.

The gene calls are TRBV10-3 and TRBJ2-5, with D perhaps matching TRBD1 (5 bases). CDR3 size: 13 residues. Germline V gives CDR1 ENHRY, CDR2 SYGVKD. V lost 6 bases and J 8 bases, leaving 16 bases between the germline ends. CDR3 nucleotide sequence: TGTGCCATCAGGGTCGACAGCCGTGGCACCCAGTACTTC. It codes for CAIRVDSRGTQYF.

The genes are TRBV6-5 and TRBJ1-6; a weak D match, TRBD1 (6 bases). The CDR3 loop spans 14 amino acids. Germline CDR1 is MNHEY and CDR2 is SVGAGI. The germline V and J ends were trimmed by 2 bases and 10 bases, with 12 bases remaining between them. The CDR3 region is CASSYQGLGSPLHF. CDR3 DNA: TGTGCCAGCAGTTACCAGGGGTTGGGATCACCCCTCCACTTT.

The V and J genes are TRBV6-5 and TRBJ2-2; 8 bases are shared with TRBD1. V lost 9 bases and J lost 4; bases outside the gene matches: 1. Germline V gene lookup returns CDR1 MNHEY and CDR2 SVGAGI. The CDR3 has 12 amino acids. The CDR3 spells CASGQGTGELFF. CDR3 coding DNA: TGTGCCAGTGGACAGGGCACCGGGGAGCTGTTTTTT.

The chain employs TRBV6-1 and TRBJ2-1, with a tentative D call TRBD2 (6 bases). The germline V and J ends were trimmed by 10 bases and 6 bases, with 10 bases remaining between them. The germline gives CDR1 MNHNS, CDR2 SASEGT. The CDR3 loop spans 11 amino acids. The CDR3 DNA reads as TGTGCCACCCGACTAGGCAATGAGCAGTTCTTC. Translated: CATRLGNEQFF.

The chain recombines TRBV7-9 with TRBJ2-5; perhaps TRBD2 as D (5 bases). V was shortened by 5 bases and J by 1 base, with 14 bases between the two germline ends. The CDR3 loop spans 15 amino acids. In germline, CDR1 is SEHNR, CDR2 FQNEAQ (reference sequence). Written as DNA, the CDR3 is TGTGCCAGCAGCCCCGGGGTTGGGTTCCAAGAGACCCAGTACTTC. It yields the protein CASSPGVGFQETQYF.

Only a few counts were recorded for this clone. The same CDR3 also results from other DNA sequences found in this sample. The chain joins TRBV28 to TRBJ1-1; D might be TRBD1 (5 bases). This CDR3 has 11 amino acids. Trimming took off 7 bases at V and 4 bases at J, with 7 bases between the two ends. CDR1 is MDHEN, CDR2 SYDVKM, per germline. CDR3: CASNRGTEAFF. The CDR3 DNA is TGTGCCAGCAATAGGGGCACTGAAGCTTTCTTT.

The chain links TRBV7-9 to TRBJ2-1; the match to TRBD1 covers 8 bases. In germline, CDR1 is SEHNR, CDR2 FQNEAQ (reference sequence). J gave up 8 bases and V 5 bases, and 14 bases lay outside the gene matches. The CDR3 consists of 16 residues. CDR3 DNA: TGTGCCAGCAGCCACACTCGGACAGGGAGGTTTGATGAGCAGTTCTTC. Encoded protein: CASSHTRTGRFDEQFF.

V and J are TRBV27 and TRBJ2-5, with 11 bases aligning to TRBD2. Trimming took 7 bases from V and 4 from J; bases not matched to a gene: 8. The CDR3 length is 15 residues. CDR1 is MNHEY and CDR2 is SMNVEV in the germline V gene (reference sequence). The CDR3 is CASKTGTSGGETQYF. The CDR3 nucleotides read TGTGCCAGCAAAACCGGGACTAGCGGCGGAGAGACCCAGTACTTC.

The gene calls are TRBV7-8 and TRBJ2-1; perhaps TRBD1 as D (6 bases). CDR1 and CDR2 (germline): SGHVS, FQNEAQ. This CDR3 is built from 15 residues. The V and J ends lost 5 bases and 5 bases respectively, with 16 bases between them. The CDR3 spells CASSPTTGIHNEQFF. DNA for the CDR3: TGTGCCAGCAGCCCGACAACAGGGATCCACAATGAGCAGTTCTTC.

This clone was observed once. The chain links TRBV28 to TRBJ2-3; D might be TRBD1 (6 bases). This CDR3 is 15 amino acids long. V lost 4 bases to trimming and J lost 6 bases, with 17 bases between them. Germline V CDR1 and CDR2: MDHEN, SYDVKM. This CDR3 is CASSSLPDSLDTQYF. DNA for the CDR3: TGTGCCAGCAGTTCCCTCCCGGACAGTCTGGATACGCAGTATTTT.